This T cell receptor (beta chain) was sequenced for a study of response to subunit inactivated influenza vaccine. V lost 6 bases to trimming and J lost 1 base, with 13 bases between them. This CDR3 is built from 15 residues. Germline V gene lookup returns CDR1 MNHNS and CDR2 SASEGT. TCRdb reprocessed the RT-PCR reads via MiXCR and lists one record per CDR3 protein. Of around 540,000 distinct CDR3 sequences listed, about an eighth are singletons. Concerning this clonotype itself: Antigen specificity is unknown.

Overall study findings and caveats: It was the authors' suggestion that each seasonal influenza vaccination recruits few new T cells.

Material: PBMCs from blood, obtained on the day of vaccination. The sequence derives from a man aged 45-65 years who received an inactivated influenza vaccine. The J gene is TRBJ1-5, the V gene TRBV6-1, with D perhaps matching TRBD1 (6 bases). The CDR3: CASRQQGWSNQPQHF. CDR3 DNA sequence: TGTGCCAGCAGACAACAGGGCTGGAGCAATCAGCCCCAGCATTTT.